This TCR beta chain was profiled in a study of cytomegalovirus exposure and HLA in healthy donors. Study summary: When fewer than 500 donors were genotyped, about 81% of them were found to fall in the Caucasian-associated ancestry cluster. Findings and limits, study-wide: A later analysis appeared to link common viral pathogens to several of the most significant clusters.

PCR used 60 Vbeta primers and 13 Jbeta primers. Original analysis: In a later analysis, 70 million to 80 million unique TCR beta chains included roughly 11 million shared by two or more donors. The table came from immunoSEQ multiplex PCR; TCRdb's copy has only in-frame clones and leaves some out. For V, J and clone size, that table is used; D and trimming come from the DNA. The sample lists some 120,000 clones, approximately 68% occurring once. With regard to this clone: Its antigen is undetermined.

The V and J ends lost 5 bases and 7 bases, in that order; junction bases with no gene match: 6. CDR3 length: 14 residues. Germline assignment: CDR1 SNHLY and CDR2 FYNNEI. This cohort consisted of healthy bone marrow donors. The clonotype originates from a man younger than 40 in good health and CMV-seropositive. Sequences were obtained from PBMCs. This chain joins TRBV2 and TRBJ1-4, with 8 positions matching TRBD1. CDR3 in DNA: TGTGCCAGCAGTATGGACAGGGAGGTTGAAAAACTGTTTTTT. Its translation is CASSMDREVEKLFF. Full variable domain (outside the CDR3, taken from reference TRBV2 and TRBJ1-4): EPEVTQTPSHQVTQMGQEVILRCVPISNHLYFYWYRQILGQKVEFLVSFYNNEISEKSEIFDDQFSVERPDGSNFTLKIRSTKLEDSAMYFCASSMDREVEKLFFGSGTQLSVL.